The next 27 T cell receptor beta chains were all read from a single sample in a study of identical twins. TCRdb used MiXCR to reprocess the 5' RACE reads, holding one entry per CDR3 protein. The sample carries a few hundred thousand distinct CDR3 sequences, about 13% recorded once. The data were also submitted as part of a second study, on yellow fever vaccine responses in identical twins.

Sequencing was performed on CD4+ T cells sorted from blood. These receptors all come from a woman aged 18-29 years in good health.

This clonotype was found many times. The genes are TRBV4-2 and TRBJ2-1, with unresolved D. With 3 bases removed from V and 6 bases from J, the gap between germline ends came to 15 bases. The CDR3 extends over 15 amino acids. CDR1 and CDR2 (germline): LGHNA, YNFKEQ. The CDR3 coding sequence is TGTGCCAGCAGCCATCCTTCACGGCCCTCCAATGAGCAGTTCTTC. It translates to CASSHPSRPSNEQFF.

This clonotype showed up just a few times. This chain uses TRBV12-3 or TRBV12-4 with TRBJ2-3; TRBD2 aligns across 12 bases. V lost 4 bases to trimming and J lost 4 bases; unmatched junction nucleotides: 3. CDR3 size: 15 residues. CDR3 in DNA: TGTGCCAGCAGTTCTAGCGGGGGGGCAGCAGATACGCAGTATTTT. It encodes CASSSSGGAADTQYF.

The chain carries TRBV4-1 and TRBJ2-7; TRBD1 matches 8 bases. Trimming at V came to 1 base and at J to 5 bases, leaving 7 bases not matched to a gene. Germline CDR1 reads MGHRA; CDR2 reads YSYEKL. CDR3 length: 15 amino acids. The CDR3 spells CASSQADREFNEQYF. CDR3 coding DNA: TGCGCCAGCAGCCAAGCGGACAGGGAGTTCAACGAGCAGTACTTC.

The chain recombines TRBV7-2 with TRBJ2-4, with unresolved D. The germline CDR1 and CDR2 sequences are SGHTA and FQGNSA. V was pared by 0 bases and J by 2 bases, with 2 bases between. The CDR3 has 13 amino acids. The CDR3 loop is CASSLAPKNIQYF. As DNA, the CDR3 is TGTGCCAGCAGCTTAGCTCCCAAAAACATTCAGTACTTC.

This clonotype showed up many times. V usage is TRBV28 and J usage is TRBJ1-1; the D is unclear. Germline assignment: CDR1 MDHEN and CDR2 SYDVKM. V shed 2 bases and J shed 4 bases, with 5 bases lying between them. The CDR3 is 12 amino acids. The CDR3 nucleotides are TGTGCCAGCAGTTTACTCCGCACTGAAGCTTTCTTT. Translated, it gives CASSLLRTEAFF.

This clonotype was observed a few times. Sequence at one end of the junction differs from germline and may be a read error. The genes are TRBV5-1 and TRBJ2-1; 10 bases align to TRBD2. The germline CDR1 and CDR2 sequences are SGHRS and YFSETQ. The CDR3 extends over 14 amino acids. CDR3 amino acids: CASSLVAGGGEQFF. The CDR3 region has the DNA TGCGCCAGCAGTTTGGTAGCGGGAGGTGGTGAGCAGTTCTTC.

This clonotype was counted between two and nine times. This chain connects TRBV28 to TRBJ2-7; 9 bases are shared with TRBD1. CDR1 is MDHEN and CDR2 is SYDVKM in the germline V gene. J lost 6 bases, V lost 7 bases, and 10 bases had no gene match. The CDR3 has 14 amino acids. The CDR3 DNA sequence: TGTGCCAGCACTGAGGGGACAGGGCCCGTCGAGCAGTACTTC. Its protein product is CASTEGTGPVEQYF.

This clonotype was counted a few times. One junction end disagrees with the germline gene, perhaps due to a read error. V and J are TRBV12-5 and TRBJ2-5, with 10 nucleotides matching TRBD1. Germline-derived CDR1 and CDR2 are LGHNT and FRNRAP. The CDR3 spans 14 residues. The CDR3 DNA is TGTGCTAGTGCTTTGGACAGGGGGTCGGAGACCCAGTACTTC. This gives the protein CASALDRGSETQYF.

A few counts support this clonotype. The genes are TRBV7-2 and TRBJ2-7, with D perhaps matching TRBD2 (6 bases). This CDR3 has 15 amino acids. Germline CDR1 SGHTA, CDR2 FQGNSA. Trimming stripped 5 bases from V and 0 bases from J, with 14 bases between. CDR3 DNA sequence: TGTGCCAGCAGCACCACGACTAGTGCCTCCTACGAGCAGTACTTC. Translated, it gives CASSTTTSASYEQYF. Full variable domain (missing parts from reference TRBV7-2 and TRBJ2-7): GAGVSQSPSNKVTEKGKDVELRCDPISGHTALYWYRQSLGQGLEFLIYFQGNSAPDKSGLPSDRFSAERTGGSVSTLTIQRTQQEDSAVYLCASSTTTSASYEQYFGPGTRLTVT.

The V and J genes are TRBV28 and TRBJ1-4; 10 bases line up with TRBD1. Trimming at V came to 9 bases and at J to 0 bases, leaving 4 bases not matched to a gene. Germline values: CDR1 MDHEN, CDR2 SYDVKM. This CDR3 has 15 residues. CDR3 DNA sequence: TGTGCCAGTGGGACAGGGGCAGCAACTAATGAAAAACTGTTTTTT. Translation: CASGTGAATNEKLFF.

The CDR3 nucleotides read TGTGCCAGCAGTGATACAGGGATAGAGCAGTTCTTC. It encodes CASSDTGIEQFF. V is TRBV2 and J is TRBJ2-1, with D perhaps TRBD1 (6 bases). Trimming shortened V by 3 bases and J by 10 bases, and 10 bases separated the two germline ends. CDR3 length equals 12 residues. Germline CDR1 is SNHLY and CDR2 is FYNNEI.

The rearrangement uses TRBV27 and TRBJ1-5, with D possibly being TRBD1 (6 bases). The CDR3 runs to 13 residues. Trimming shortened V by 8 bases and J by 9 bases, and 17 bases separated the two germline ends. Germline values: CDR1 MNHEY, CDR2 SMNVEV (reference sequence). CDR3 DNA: TGTGCCAGCGCCGCAGGGACAATGTGGCCCCAGCATTTT. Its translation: CASAAGTMWPQHF.

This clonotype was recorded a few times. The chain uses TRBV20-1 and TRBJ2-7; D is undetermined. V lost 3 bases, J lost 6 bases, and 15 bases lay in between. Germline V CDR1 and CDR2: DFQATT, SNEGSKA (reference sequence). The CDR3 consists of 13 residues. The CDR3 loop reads CSASISLRPEQYF. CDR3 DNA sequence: TGCAGTGCTAGCATCAGCCTCAGGCCCGAGCAGTACTTC.

CDR3 residues: CASSLDHLAGEYNEQFF. CDR3 DNA: TGTGCCAGCAGCTTAGATCATCTAGCGGGAGAATACAATGAGCAGTTCTTC. V gene TRBV7-9 combines with J gene TRBJ2-1; 10 bases match TRBD2. The junction had 7 bases not matched to a gene; V was cut back by 1 base and J by 4 bases. CDR1 and CDR2 from the germline V gene are SEHNR and FQNEAQ (reference sequence). The CDR3 loop spans 17 amino acids.

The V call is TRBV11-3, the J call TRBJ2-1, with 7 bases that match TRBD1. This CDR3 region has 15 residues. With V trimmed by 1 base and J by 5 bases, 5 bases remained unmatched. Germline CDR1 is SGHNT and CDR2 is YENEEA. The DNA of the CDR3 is TGTGCCAGCAGCTTAGCCCCACAGGGGAACAATGAGCAGTTCTTC. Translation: CASSLAPQGNNEQFF.

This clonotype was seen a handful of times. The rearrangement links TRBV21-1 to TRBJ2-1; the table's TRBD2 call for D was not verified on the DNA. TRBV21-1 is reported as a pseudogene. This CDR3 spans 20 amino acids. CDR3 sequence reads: CASSKKGGNSGNIEENEQFF. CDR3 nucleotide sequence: TGTGCCAGCAGCAAAAAGGGTGGTAATAGCGGCAATATTGAGGAGAATGAGCAGTTCTTC.

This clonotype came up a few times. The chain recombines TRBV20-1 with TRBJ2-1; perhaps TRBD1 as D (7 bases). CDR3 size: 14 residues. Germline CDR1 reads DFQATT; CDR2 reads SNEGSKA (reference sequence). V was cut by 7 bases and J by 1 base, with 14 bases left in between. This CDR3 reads CSGMTGTSYNEQFF. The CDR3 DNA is TGCAGTGGGATGACAGGGACTTCCTACAATGAGCAGTTCTTC.

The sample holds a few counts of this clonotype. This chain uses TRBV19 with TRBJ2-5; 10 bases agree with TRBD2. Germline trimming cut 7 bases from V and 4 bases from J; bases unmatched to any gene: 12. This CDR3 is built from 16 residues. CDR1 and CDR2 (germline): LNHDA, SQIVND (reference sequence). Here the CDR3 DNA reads TGTGCCAGTAAGGGAAGGCTAGCGGGAGTTACAGAGACCCAGTACTTC. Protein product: CASKGRLAGVTETQYF.

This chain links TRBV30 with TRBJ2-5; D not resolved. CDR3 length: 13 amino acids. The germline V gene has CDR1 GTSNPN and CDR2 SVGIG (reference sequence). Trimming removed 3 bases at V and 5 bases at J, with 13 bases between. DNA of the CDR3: TGTGCCTGGAGGTCTATGGGATTGGAGACCCAGTACTTC. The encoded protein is CAWRSMGLETQYF.

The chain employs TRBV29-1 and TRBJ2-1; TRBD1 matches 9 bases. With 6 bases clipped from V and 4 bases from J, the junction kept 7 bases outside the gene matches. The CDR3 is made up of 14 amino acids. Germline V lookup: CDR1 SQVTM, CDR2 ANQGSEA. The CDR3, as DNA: TGCAGCGTAGGGACAGGGCGAGGGTACAATGAGCAGTTCTTC. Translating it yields CSVGTGRGYNEQFF.

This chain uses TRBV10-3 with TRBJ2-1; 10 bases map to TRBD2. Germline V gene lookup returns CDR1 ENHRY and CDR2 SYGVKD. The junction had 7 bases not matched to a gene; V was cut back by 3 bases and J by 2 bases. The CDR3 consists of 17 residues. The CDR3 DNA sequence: TGTGCCATCAGTGAACTTCGGACTAGCGGCACCTACAATGAGCAGTTCTTC. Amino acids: CAISELRTSGTYNEQFF.

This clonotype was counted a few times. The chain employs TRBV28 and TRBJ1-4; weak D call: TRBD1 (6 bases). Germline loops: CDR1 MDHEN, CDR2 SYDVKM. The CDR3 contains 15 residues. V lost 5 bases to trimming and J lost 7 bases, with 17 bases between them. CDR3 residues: CASSTNTGLSEKLFF. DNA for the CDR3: TGTGCCAGCAGTACTAACACAGGGTTGAGTGAAAAACTGTTTTTT.

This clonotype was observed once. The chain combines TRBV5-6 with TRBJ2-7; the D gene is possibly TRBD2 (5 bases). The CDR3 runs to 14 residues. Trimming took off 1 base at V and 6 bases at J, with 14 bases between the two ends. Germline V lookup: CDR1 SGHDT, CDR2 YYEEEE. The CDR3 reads CASSLLRGLSEQYF. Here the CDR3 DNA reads TGTGCCAGCAGCTTGTTGAGAGGGTTAAGCGAGCAGTACTTC.

The CDR3 region has the DNA TGCAGTGCCCCGTCCAGGGGGGGCACTGAAGCTTTCTTT. Protein: CSAPSRGGTEAFF. The chain has TRBV20-1 and TRBJ1-1; 7 bases fit TRBD1. J gave up 4 bases and V 6 bases, and 8 bases lay outside the gene matches. This CDR3 spans 13 amino acids. The V gene's germline CDR1 is DFQATT and CDR2 SNEGSKA (reference sequence).

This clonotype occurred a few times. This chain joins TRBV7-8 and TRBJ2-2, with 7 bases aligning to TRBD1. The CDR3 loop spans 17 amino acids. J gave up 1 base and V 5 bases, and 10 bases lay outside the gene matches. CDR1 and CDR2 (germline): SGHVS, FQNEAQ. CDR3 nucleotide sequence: TGTGCCAGCAGCCCCCGGGACAGAAGGGTGAACACCGGGGAGCTGTTTTTT. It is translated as CASSPRDRRVNTGELFF.

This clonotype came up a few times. The CDR3 loop reads CASSLQVLPNNEQFF. The CDR3 DNA is TGTGCCAGCAGTTTACAGGTTCTACCTAACAATGAGCAGTTCTTC. The chain is built from TRBV3-1 and TRBJ2-1, with D perhaps TRBD1 (5 bases). Germline-derived CDR1 and CDR2 are LGHDT and YNNKEL (reference sequence). The CDR3 has 15 amino acids. The ends were cut back, 6 bases at V and 5 bases at J, with 17 bases in the middle.

CDR3 loop: CASSLKQSGRDNEQFF. In DNA, the CDR3 is TGTGCCAGCAGCTTAAAGCAAAGCGGGAGGGATAATGAGCAGTTCTTC. J is TRBJ2-1 and V is TRBV11-1; 10 nucleotides agree with TRBD2. The CDR3 sequence is 16 residues long. Germline V gene data show CDR1 as SGHAT and CDR2 as FQDESV (reference sequence). The trim removed 2 bases at V and 7 bases at J, leaving 8 bases unmatched.